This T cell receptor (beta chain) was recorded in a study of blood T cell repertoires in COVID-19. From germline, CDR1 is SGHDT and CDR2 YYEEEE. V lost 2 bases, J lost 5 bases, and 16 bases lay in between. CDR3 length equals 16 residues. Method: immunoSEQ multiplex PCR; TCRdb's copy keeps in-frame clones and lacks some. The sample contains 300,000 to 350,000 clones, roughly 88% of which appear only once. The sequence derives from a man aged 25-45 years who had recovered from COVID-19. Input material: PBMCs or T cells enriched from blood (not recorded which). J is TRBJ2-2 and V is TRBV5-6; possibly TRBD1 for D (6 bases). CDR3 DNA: TGTGCCAGCAGCTTCGGACAGACCCTGCGGACCGGGGAGCTGTTTTTT. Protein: CASSFGQTLRTGELFF.